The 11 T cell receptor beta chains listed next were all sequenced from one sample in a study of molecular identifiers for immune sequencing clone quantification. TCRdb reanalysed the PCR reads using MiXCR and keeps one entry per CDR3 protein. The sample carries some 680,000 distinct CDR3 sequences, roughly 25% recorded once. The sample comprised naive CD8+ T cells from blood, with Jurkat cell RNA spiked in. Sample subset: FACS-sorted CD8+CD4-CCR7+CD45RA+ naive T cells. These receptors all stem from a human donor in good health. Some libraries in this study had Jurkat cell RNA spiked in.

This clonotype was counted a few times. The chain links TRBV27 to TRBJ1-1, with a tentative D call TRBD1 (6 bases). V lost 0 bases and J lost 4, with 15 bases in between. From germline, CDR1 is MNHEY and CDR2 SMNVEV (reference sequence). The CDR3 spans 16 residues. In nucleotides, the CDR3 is TGTGCCAGCAGTTTATCCGGCAGGGGCTGGGGCACTGAAGCTTTCTTT. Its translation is CASSLSGRGWGTEAFF.

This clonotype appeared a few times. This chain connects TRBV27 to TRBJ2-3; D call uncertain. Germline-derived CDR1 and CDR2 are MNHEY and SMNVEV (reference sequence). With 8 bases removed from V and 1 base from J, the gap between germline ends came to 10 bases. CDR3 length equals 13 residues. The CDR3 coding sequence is TGTGCCAGCGGCGTCCTTGGCACAGATACGCAGTATTTT. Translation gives CASGVLGTDTQYF.

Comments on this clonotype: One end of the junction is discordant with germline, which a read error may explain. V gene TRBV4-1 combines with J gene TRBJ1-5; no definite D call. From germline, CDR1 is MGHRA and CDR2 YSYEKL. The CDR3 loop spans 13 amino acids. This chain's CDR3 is CARSQDFYQPQHF. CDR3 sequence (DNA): TGCGCCCGCAGCCAAGATTTTTATCAGCCCCAGCATTTT.

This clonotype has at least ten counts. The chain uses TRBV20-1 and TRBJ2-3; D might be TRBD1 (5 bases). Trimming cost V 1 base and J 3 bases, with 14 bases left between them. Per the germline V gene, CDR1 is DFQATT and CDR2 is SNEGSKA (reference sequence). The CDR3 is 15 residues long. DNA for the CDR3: TGCAGTGCTAGAGCTCCCAGGGTTTGGACAGATACGCAGTATTTT. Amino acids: CSARAPRVWTDTQYF.

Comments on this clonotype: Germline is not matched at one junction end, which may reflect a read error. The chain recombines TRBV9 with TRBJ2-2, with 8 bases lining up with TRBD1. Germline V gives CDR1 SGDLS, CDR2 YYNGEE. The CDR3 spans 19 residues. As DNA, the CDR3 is TGTGCCAGCAGCGTAGAACCCTCCCCCGGACAGGGTTTCACCGGGGAGCCGTTTTTT. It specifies CASSVEPSPGQGFTGEPFF.

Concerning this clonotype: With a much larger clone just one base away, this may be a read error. The CDR3 DNA sequence: TGTGCCTGGAGTCCAACCCGCTACGGGCAGTACTTC. It yields the protein CAWSPTRYGQYF. The V call is TRBV30, the J call TRBJ2-7; D is uncertain. This CDR3 is 12 amino acids long. CDR1 is GTSNPN and CDR2 is SVGIG in the germline V gene (reference sequence). The full variable domain, its missing parts supplied by reference TRBV30 and TRBJ2-7, is SQTIHQWPATLVQPVGSPLSLECTVEGTSNPNLYWYRQAAGRGLQLLFYSVGIGQISSEVPQNLSASRPQDRQFILSSKKLLLSDSGFYLCAWSPTRYGQYFGPGTRLTVT.

The CDR3 bases are TGTGCCAGTAGTATAGGGCACCCCCCCTTTGTAAATGAGCAGTTCTTC. The encoded protein is CASSIGHPPFVNEQFF. The chain employs TRBV19 and TRBJ2-1; D gene ambiguous. The CDR3 contains 16 residues. Trimming shortened V by 1 base and J by 7 bases, and 17 bases separated the two germline ends. The germline V gene encodes CDR1 LNHDA and CDR2 SQIVND (reference sequence).

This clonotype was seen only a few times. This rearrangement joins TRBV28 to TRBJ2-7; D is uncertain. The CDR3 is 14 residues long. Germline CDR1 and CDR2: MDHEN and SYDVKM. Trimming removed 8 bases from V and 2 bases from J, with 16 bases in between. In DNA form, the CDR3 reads TGTGCCAGCGGAAATGGCCGGTTCGCCTACGAGCAGTACTTC. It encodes CASGNGRFAYEQYF.

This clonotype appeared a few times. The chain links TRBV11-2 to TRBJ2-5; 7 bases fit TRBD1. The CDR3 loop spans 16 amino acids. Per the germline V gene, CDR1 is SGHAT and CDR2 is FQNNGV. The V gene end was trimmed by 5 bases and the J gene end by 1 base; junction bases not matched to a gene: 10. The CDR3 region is CASSPRKTGTQETQYF. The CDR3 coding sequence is TGTGCCAGCAGCCCACGAAAGACAGGGACCCAAGAGACCCAGTACTTC.

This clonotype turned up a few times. The CDR3 spells CASSHSRAYEQYF. DNA of the CDR3: TGTGCCAGCAGCCACTCGCGGGCCTACGAGCAGTACTTC. The chain combines TRBV5-5 with TRBJ2-7; a weak D match, TRBD2 (5 bases). CDR1 and CDR2 (germline): SGHKS, YYEKEE (reference sequence). V was cut by 4 bases and J by 2 bases, with 10 bases left in between. The CDR3 is 13 amino acids.

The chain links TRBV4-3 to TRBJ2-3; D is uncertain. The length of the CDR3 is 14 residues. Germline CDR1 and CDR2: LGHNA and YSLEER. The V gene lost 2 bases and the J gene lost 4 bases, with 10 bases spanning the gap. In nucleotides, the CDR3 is TGCGCCAGCAGCCAATTCACCGAACCAGATACGCAGTATTTT. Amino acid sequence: CASSQFTEPDTQYF.